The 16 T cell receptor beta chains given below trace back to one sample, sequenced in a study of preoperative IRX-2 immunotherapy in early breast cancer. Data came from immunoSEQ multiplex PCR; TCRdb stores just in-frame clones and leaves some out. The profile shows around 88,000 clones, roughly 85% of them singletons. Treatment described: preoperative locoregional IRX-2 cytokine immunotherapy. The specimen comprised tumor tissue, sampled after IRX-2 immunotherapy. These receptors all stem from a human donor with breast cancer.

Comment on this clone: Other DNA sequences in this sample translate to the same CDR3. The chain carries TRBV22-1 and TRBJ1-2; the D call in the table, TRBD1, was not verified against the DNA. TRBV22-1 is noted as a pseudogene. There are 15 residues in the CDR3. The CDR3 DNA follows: TGTGCCAGCAGTTCGCCGGGACAGGGAAACTATGGCTACACCTTC. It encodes CASSSPGQGNYGYTF.

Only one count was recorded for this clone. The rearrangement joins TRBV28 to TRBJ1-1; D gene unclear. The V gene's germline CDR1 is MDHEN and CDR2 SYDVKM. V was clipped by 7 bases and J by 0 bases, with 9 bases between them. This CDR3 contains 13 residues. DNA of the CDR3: TGTGCCAGCAAGCCGCTGATGAACACTGAAGCTTTCTTT. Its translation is CASKPLMNTEAFF.

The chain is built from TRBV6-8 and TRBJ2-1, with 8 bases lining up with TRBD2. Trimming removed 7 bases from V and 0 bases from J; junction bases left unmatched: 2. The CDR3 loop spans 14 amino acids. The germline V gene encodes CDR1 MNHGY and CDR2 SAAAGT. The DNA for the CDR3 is TGTGCCAGCACCGGGGGGGCCTCCTACAATGAGCAGTTCTTC. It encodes CASTGGASYNEQFF.

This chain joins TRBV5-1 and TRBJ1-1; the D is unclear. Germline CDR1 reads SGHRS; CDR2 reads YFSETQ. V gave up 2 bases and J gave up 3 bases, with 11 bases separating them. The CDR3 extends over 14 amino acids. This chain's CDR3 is CASSFMAAYTEAFF. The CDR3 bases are TGCGCCAGCAGCTTCATGGCCGCCTACACTGAAGCTTTCTTT.

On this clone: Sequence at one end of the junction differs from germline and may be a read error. CDR3 loop: CARSLVETGDFEPQHF. DNA for the CDR3: TGTGCCAGAAGCTTGGTGGAAACAGGGGATTTTGAGCCCCAGCATTTT. The chain is built from TRBV7-4 and TRBJ1-5; 7 bases are a match to TRBD1. The V gene's germline CDR1 is SGHVT and CDR2 SQSDAQ. This CDR3 has 16 amino acids.

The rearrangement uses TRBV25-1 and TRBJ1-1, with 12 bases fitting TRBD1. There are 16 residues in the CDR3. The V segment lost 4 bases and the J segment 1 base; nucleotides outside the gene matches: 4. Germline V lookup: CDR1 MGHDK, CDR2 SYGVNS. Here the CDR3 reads CASSGRDRGPNTEAFF. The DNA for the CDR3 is TGTGCCAGCAGTGGCCGGGACAGGGGGCCGAACACTGAAGCTTTCTTT.

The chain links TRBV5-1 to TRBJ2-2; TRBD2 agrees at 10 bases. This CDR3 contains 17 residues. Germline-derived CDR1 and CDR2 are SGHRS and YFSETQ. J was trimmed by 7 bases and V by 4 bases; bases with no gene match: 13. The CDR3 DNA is TGCGCCAGCAGCCGGCAGGGGAGCGGGAGGGCCAACGGGGAGCTGTTTTTT. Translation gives CASSRQGSGRANGELFF.

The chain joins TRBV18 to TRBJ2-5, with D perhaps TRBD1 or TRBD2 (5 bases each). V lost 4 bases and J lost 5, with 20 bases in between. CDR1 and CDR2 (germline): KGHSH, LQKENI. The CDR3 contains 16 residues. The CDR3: CASSRKTGARGETQYF. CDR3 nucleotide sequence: TGTGCCAGCTCACGTAAGACCGGGGCCCGTGGGGAGACCCAGTACTTC. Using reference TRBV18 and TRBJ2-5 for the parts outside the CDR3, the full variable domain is NAGVMQNPRHLVRRRGQEARLRCSPMKGHSHVYWYRQLPEEGLKFMVYLQKENIIDESGMPKERFSAEFPKEGPSILRIQQVVRGDSAAYFCASSRKTGARGETQYFGPGTRLLVL.

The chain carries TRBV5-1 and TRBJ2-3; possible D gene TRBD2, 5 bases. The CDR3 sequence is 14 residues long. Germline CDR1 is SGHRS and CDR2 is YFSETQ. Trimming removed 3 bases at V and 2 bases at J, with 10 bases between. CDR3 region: CASSSGDYTDTQYF. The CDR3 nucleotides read TGCGCCAGCAGCTCCGGCGACTACACAGATACGCAGTATTTT.

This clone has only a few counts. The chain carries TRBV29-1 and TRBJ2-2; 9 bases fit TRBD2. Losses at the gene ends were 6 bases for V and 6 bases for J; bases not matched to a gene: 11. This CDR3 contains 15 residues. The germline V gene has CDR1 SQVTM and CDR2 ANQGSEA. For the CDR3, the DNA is TGCAGCGTGGGACGGGACGCGGGAGGGCCCGGGGAGCTGTTTTTT. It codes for CSVGRDAGGPGELFF.

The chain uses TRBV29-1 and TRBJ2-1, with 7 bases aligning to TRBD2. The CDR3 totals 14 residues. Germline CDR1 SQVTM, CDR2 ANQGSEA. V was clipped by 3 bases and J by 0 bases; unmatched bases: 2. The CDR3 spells CSVDGGSSYNEQFF. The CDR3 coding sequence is TGCAGCGTTGACGGCGGGAGCTCCTACAATGAGCAGTTCTTC.

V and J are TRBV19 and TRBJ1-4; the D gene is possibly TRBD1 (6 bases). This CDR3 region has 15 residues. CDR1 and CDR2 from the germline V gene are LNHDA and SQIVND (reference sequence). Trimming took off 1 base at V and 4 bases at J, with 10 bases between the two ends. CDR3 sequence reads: CASSIGTAVNEKLFF. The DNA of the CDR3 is TGTGCCAGTAGTATAGGGACAGCGGTTAATGAAAAACTGTTTTTT.

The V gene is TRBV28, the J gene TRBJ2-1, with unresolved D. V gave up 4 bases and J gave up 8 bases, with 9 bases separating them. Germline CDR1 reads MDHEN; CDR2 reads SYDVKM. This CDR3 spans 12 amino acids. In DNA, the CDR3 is TGTGCCAGCAGTTCTCCCGTCCATGAGCAGTTCTTC. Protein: CASSSPVHEQFF. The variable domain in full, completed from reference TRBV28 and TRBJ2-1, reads DVKVTQSSRYLVKRTGEKVFLECVQDMDHENMFWYRQDPGLGLRLIYFSYDVKMKEKGDIPEGYSVSREKKERFSLILESASTNQTSMYLCASSSPVHEQFFGPGTRLTVL.

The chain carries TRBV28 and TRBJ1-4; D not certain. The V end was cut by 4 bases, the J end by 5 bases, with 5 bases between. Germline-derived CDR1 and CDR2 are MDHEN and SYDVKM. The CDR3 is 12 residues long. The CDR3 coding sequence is TGTGCCAGCAGTTACGGAAATGAAAAACTGTTTTTT. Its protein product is CASSYGNEKLFF.

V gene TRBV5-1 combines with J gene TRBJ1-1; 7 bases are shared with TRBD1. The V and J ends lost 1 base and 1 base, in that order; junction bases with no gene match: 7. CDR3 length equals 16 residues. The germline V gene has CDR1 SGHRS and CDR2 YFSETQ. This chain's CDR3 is CASSLLTGQTNTEAFF. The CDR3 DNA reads TGCGCCAGCAGCTTGTTGACAGGGCAGACGAACACTGAAGCTTTCTTT. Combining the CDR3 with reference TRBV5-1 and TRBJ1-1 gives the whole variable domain KAGVTQTPRYLIKTRGQQVTLSCSPISGHRSVSWYQQTPGQGLQFLFEYFSETQRNKGNFPGRFSGRQFSNSRSEMNVSTLELGDSALYLCASSLLTGQTNTEAFFGQGTRLTVV.

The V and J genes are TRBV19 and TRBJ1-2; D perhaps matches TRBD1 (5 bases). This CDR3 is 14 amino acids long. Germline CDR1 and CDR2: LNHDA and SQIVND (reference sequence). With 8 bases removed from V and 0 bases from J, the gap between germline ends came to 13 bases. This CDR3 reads CASGAGAPNYGYTF. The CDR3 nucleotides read TGTGCCAGTGGGGCGGGAGCCCCTAACTATGGCTACACCTTC.